This is a list of T cell receptor beta chains from one sample in a study of post-analysis software for immune sequencing data. Each CDR3 protein is one row after TCRdb ran MiXCR on the PCR reads. The sample has hundreds of thousands of distinct CDR3 sequences, around 64% seen once; the top ten hold about 10%. The specimen was blood. The receptor set was obtained from a girl aged 2 to 9 with multiple sclerosis. CDR3s include the opening cysteine and the closing phenylalanine or tryptophan. The D gene is left open where the match is weak. Clone size, where shown, is once, few, many, or a class for clones that have expanded.

d_call	clone_size	v_call	j_call	cdr3_nt	cdr3_aa
TRBD1	-	TRBV15	TRBJ1-1	TGTGCCACCAGCAGACCTAACGACAGGGGAGATGCTTTCTTT	CATSRPNDRGDAFF
-	-	TRBV7-9	TRBJ2-3	TGTGCCAGCAGCGGGGGAGCCCGACAGGGAGGAGATACGCAGTATTTT	CASSGGARQGGDTQYF
TRBD1	-	TRBV29-1	TRBJ2-1	TGCAGCCACCTCGGACAGGGGGCAGATGAGCAGTTCTTC	CSHLGQGADEQFF
TRBD2	-	TRBV7-9	TRBJ2-1	TGTGCCAGCAGCTCCGTGACTAGCGGGGGGATTAGCTCCTACAATGAGCAGTTCTTC	CASSSVTSGGISSYNEQFF
TRBD1	-	TRBV6-5	TRBJ2-5	TGTGCCAGCAGTTTCGGAAGTCAGGGGGCAAAAGTAGGGGAGACCCAGTACTTC	CASSFGSQGAKVGETQYF
TRBD2	-	TRBV7-7	TRBJ2-3	TGTGCTAGCAACCAGGCCCCAGGGAGGGTAGCAACGCAGTATTTT	CASNQAPGRVATQYF
-	-	TRBV2	TRBJ2-7	TGTGCCAGCAGGGCCTACTACGAGCAGTACTTC	CASRAYYEQYF
-	few	TRBV6-4	TRBJ1-4	TGTGCCAGCTTGGTACTCCCAACTAATGAAAAACTGTTTTTT	CASLVLPTNEKLFF
-	-	TRBV12-3/TRBV12-4	TRBJ2-7	TGTGCCAGCAGTTCTGCTACACCCTACGAGCAGTACTTC	CASSSATPYEQYF
-	few	TRBV5-6	TRBJ1-2	TGTGCCAGCAGCAGGAATAACTATGGCTACACCTTC	CASSRNNYGYTF
TRBD1	-	TRBV6-5	TRBJ2-7	TGTGCCAGCAGTTACCGACAGGGAGTGGAAGGCTACGAGCAGTACTTC	CASSYRQGVEGYEQYF
-	-	TRBV2	TRBJ1-5	TGTGCCAGCAGTGAAAGGGCGCCAGGCAATCAGCCCCAGCATTTT	CASSERAPGNQPQHF
-	-	TRBV12-3/TRBV12-4	TRBJ1-2	TGTGTCAGCAGTAAGCAAGCGGGGGGCATCTATGGCTACACCTTC	CVSSKQAGGIYGYTF
TRBD1	-	TRBV5-1	TRBJ1-1	TGCGCCAGCAGCGTCGCATCAGGGGGCGCGAGGACTGAAGCTTTCTTT	CASSVASGGARTEAFF
-	-	TRBV10-3	TRBJ1-2	TGTGCCATCAGTGAGTCCCGGACAGCCTACTATGGCTACACCTTC	CAISESRTAYYGYTF
-	few	TRBV3-1	TRBJ1-2	TGTGCCAGCAGCCAAGATCAGGGGATTCAGCATGGCTACACCTTC	CASSQDQGIQHGYTF
-	-	TRBV29-1	TRBJ2-2	TGCAGCGTTGAGGCAGGGTGGGGCACCGGGGAGCTGTTTTTT	CSVEAGWGTGELFF
TRBD2	once	TRBV12-3/TRBV12-4	TRBJ2-7	TGTGCCAGCAGCCTCCCCGGACTAGGAATCTACGAGCAGTACTTC	CASSLPGLGIYEQYF
TRBD2	-	TRBV3-1	TRBJ2-1	TGTGCCAGCAGCCATGGATGGGCGGGAGGGGACTACAATGAGCAGTTCTTC	CASSHGWAGGDYNEQFF
-	-	TRBV6-6	TRBJ2-7	TGTGCCAGCAGTTACTCGTCTTTGTGGGGGTCCTACGAGCAGTACTTC	CASSYSSLWGSYEQYF
-	-	TRBV12-5	TRBJ2-7	TGTGCTAGTGGTTTGACTGGGGCCTCCTACGAGCAGTACTTC	CASGLTGASYEQYF
-	once	TRBV9	TRBJ2-3	TGTGCCAGCAGCGTCCACGCAGTAGCAGATACGCAGTATTTT	CASSVHAVADTQYF
-	-	TRBV11-3	TRBJ2-5	TGTGCCAGCAGCCTGAATTCACCGAGAATTCAAGAGACCCAGTACTTC	CASSLNSPRIQETQYF
-	-	TRBV6-5	TRBJ1-2	TGTGCCAGCAGTCGACCGGGACGTAGCAACTATGGCCACACCTTC	CASSRPGRSNYGHTF
TRBD1	once	TRBV11-2	TRBJ2-1	TGTGCCAGCAGCTTACGACAGGGGGCAGAGAATGAGCAGTTCTTC	CASSLRQGAENEQFF
TRBD2	-	TRBV9	TRBJ2-5	TGTGCCAGCAGCGTAGGACTAGCGGGAGCGGGGGAGACCCAGTACTTC	CASSVGLAGAGETQYF
-	-	TRBV12-3/TRBV12-4	TRBJ1-1	TGTGCCAGCAGTAAGATCCCTCACAGGGAGGACGCTGAAGCTTTCTTT	CASSKIPHREDAEAFF
TRBD1	-	TRBV4-2	TRBJ2-3	TGTGCCAGCAGCCAGGGACAGATTAGCACAGATACGCAGTATTTT	CASSQGQISTDTQYF
-	-	TRBV7-9	TRBJ2-1	TGTGCCAGCAGCTTTTATTCGGGCAGCAATGAGCAGTTCTTC	CASSFYSGSNEQFF
-	-	TRBV4-1	TRBJ2-1	TGCGCCAGCAGCCCAGAGGGGGGGAATGAGCAGTTCTTC	CASSPEGGNEQFF
-	-	TRBV30	TRBJ1-2	TGTGCCTGGGGCAGCCACTATGGCTACACCTTC	CAWGSHYGYTF
-	-	TRBV4-2	TRBJ2-1	TGTGCCAGCAGCCAAATAGCGGAAGACAATGAGCAGTTCTTC	CASSQIAEDNEQFF
-	few	TRBV6-1	TRBJ2-7	TGTGCCAGCAGTGACCTCAGGGGGGGCTACGAGCAGTACTTC	CASSDLRGGYEQYF
-	-	TRBV15	TRBJ2-7	TGTGCCACCAGCAGAGAGGGTCCTGGCAGGGGCTTCTACGAGCAGTACTTC	CATSREGPGRGFYEQYF
-	few	TRBV12-3/TRBV12-4	TRBJ2-1	TGTGCCAGCAGTTTTCAAGGGATCCATGAGCAGTTCTTC	CASSFQGIHEQFF
-	-	TRBV20-1	TRBJ2-1	TGCAGTGCTAGGACAGGCCCGGTTCTGGACAGTGAGCAGTTCTTC	CSARTGPVLDSEQFF
-	-	TRBV5-1	TRBJ2-1	TGCGCCAGCAGCTTGGTGACGGCCAATGAGCAGTTCTTC	CASSLVTANEQFF
-	-	TRBV4-3	TRBJ2-5	TGCGCCGGCAGCCAAGATACAAGGAGTAGAGAGACCCAGTACTTC	CAGSQDTRSRETQYF
TRBD2	-	TRBV5-6	TRBJ2-7	TGTGCCAGCAGCTCGGACAAGCGGGGCGCGCCCTACGAGCAGTACTTC	CASSSDKRGAPYEQYF
-	-	TRBV10-3	TRBJ2-1	TGTGCCATCAGTGAGTCGGGAAGGGATGGGAATGAGCAGTTCTTC	CAISESGRDGNEQFF
-	-	TRBV9	TRBJ2-1	TGTGCCAGCATGGGGAGCAGTAATGAGCAGTTCTTC	CASMGSSNEQFF
TRBD2	-	TRBV27	TRBJ2-3	TGTGCCAGCAGTCCCGGACTAGCGCGCACAGATACGCAGTATTTT	CASSPGLARTDTQYF
TRBD1	-	TRBV6-2/TRBV6-3	TRBJ2-7	TGTGCCAGCAACCAAGGGGGCATCTACGAGCAGTACTTC	CASNQGGIYEQYF